Each of the 23 T cell receptor beta chains below was sequenced from the same sample in a study of human T cells and chemical hapten exposure. MiXCR, run by TCRdb on the 5' RACE reads, gives a single entry per CDR3 protein. The data show about 110,000 distinct CDR3 sequences, around a fifth seen once. The authors' total RNA extraction used unfractionated whole blood. Receptors were obtained from a human donor in good health.

The V call is TRBV27, the J call TRBJ1-1; D is uncertain. V shed 5 bases and J shed 6 bases, with 16 bases lying between them. From germline, CDR1 is MNHEY and CDR2 SMNVEV (reference sequence). The CDR3 length is 14 residues. CDR3 in DNA: TGTGCCAGCAGTCCATCCCTTTCCTCCTCTGAAGCTTTCTTT. Amino acids: CASSPSLSSSEAFF.

The chain is built from TRBV5-1 and TRBJ2-3; D is possibly TRBD2 (6 bases). The CDR3 is 15 amino acids. The germline V and J ends were trimmed by 0 bases and 3 bases, with 11 bases remaining between them. Germline lookup yields CDR1 SGHRS and CDR2 YFSETQ. The CDR3: CASSLDGTLTDTQYF. The CDR3, as DNA: TGCGCCAGCAGCTTGGACGGGACTCTGACAGATACGCAGTATTTT.

This clonotype was detected a few times. The chain employs TRBV13 and TRBJ2-7, with D unresolved. Germline-derived CDR1 and CDR2 are PRHDT and FYEKMQ (reference sequence). The V and J ends lost 2 bases and 3 bases respectively, with 8 bases between them. This CDR3 has 13 amino acids. CDR3 loop: CASSLRGLYEQYF. Written as DNA, the CDR3 is TGTGCCAGCAGCTTAAGAGGCCTCTACGAGCAGTACTTC.

Only a few counts were recorded for this clonotype. The chain employs TRBV6-6 and TRBJ1-4; 9 nucleotides line up with TRBD1. Trimming took 5 bases from V and 5 from J; bases not matched to a gene: 6. The germline CDR1 and CDR2 sequences are MNHNY and SVGAGI (reference sequence). This CDR3 contains 15 residues. The CDR3 region has the DNA TGTGCCAGCAGTGGAACAGGGGGCAGCAATGAAAAACTGTTTTTT. Its translation is CASSGTGGSNEKLFF.

This clonotype has just a few counts. V gene TRBV5-4 combines with J gene TRBJ1-6; the D gene is possibly TRBD1 (6 bases). CDR1 and CDR2 (germline): SGHNT, YYREEE (reference sequence). V was shortened by 4 bases and J by 0 bases, with 11 bases between the two germline ends. This CDR3 region has 16 residues. CDR3 DNA sequence: TGTGCCAGCAGCCCAGGACAGAGCTCCTATAATTCACCCCTCCACTTT. Translation: CASSPGQSSYNSPLHF. Complete variable domain (other parts from reference TRBV5-4 and TRBJ1-6): ETGVTQSPTHLIKTRGQQVTLRCSSQSGHNTVSWYQQALGQGPQFIFQYYREEENGRGNFPPRFSGLQFPNYSSELNVNALELDDSALYLCASSPGQSSYNSPLHFGNGTRLTVT.

This clonotype occurred a few times. This chain joins TRBV28 and TRBJ1-1; 10 bases are shared with TRBD1. Germline V lookup: CDR1 MDHEN, CDR2 SYDVKM. The CDR3 spans 15 residues. V lost 2 bases and J lost 5; bases outside the gene matches: 5. CDR3 in DNA: TGTGCCAGCAGTTTAACCGAGGACAGGGGGACTGAAGCTTTCTTT. Its protein product is CASSLTEDRGTEAFF.

V is TRBV20-1 and J is TRBJ2-7, with D uncertain. The germline V and J ends were trimmed by 4 bases and 0 bases, with 10 bases remaining between them. Germline V CDR1 and CDR2: DFQATT, SNEGSKA (reference sequence). The CDR3 runs 13 residues. The DNA for the CDR3 is TGCAGTGCTACGGTCGACGCCTCCTACGAGCAGTACTTC. It yields the protein CSATVDASYEQYF.

The sample holds a few counts of this clonotype. V usage is TRBV6-6 and J usage is TRBJ1-3, with 8 bases matching TRBD1. The V and J ends lost 7 bases and 4 bases, in that order; junction bases with no gene match: 3. Germline-derived CDR1 and CDR2 are MNHNY and SVGAGI (reference sequence). CDR3 length: 13 residues. The CDR3 sequence is CASTGQGGNTIYF. The CDR3 DNA reads as TGTGCCAGCACCGGACAGGGAGGAAACACCATATATTTT.

The genes are TRBV6-5 and TRBJ2-7, with TRBD1 identical over 7 bases. Germline V gene lookup returns CDR1 MNHEY and CDR2 SVGAGI. The CDR3 extends over 14 amino acids. V gave up 2 bases and J gave up 5 bases; unmatched junction bases: 6. In DNA form, the CDR3 reads TGTGCCAGCAGTTACGGGGACAGAAGGAACGAGCAGTACTTC. This codes for CASSYGDRRNEQYF.

This clonotype has a handful of counts. The V and J genes are TRBV12-3 or TRBV12-4 and TRBJ2-3; D not certain. The length of the CDR3 is 12 residues. Trimming shortened V by 10 bases and J by 5 bases, and 13 bases separated the two germline ends. For the CDR3, the DNA is TGTGCCACCAGACCGGGCGGAGATACGCAGTATTTT. Protein sequence: CATRPGGDTQYF.

V is TRBV20-1 and J is TRBJ2-7; 10 positions agree with TRBD2. V gave up 2 bases and J gave up 1 base; unmatched junction bases: 5. The CDR3 consists of 15 residues. Per the germline V gene, CDR1 is DFQATT and CDR2 is SNEGSKA (reference sequence). CDR3 sequence reads: CSARPGLAASYEQYF. Here the CDR3 DNA reads TGCAGTGCTAGACCAGGACTAGCGGCTTCCTACGAGCAGTACTTC.

This clonotype has just a few counts. V and J are TRBV27 and TRBJ1-4; a possible D gene is TRBD1 (5 bases). Germline V lookup: CDR1 MNHEY, CDR2 SMNVEV (reference sequence). Trimming removed 4 bases at V and 0 bases at J, with 9 bases between. The CDR3 loop spans 15 amino acids. Here the CDR3 reads CASSWGGATNEKLFF. The CDR3 DNA reads as TGTGCCAGCAGTTGGGGGGGGGCAACTAATGAAAAACTGTTTTTT.

The chain uses TRBV6-5 and TRBJ2-5; no clear D gene. V was cut by 2 bases and J by 5 bases, with 9 bases left in between. Germline V gene data show CDR1 as MNHEY and CDR2 as SVGAGI. The CDR3 spans 13 residues. This CDR3 reads CASSYEGRETQYF. The CDR3, as DNA: TGTGCCAGCAGTTACGAAGGGCGGGAGACCCAGTACTTC.

Only a few counts were recorded for this clonotype. The rearrangement joins TRBV28 to TRBJ2-1; no firm D call. Trimming cost V 10 bases and J 7 bases, with 20 bases left between them. Germline loops: CDR1 MDHEN, CDR2 SYDVKM. There are 14 residues in the CDR3. CDR3 region: CATTGPPQGNEQFF. The CDR3 region has the DNA TGTGCCACCACCGGGCCCCCACAAGGGAATGAGCAGTTCTTC.

This clonotype was observed a few times. The chain uses TRBV7-2 and TRBJ2-2, with D possibly TRBD2 on 5 matching bases. The CDR3 is 14 residues long. Germline lookup yields CDR1 SGHTA and CDR2 FQGNSA. Trimming stripped 3 bases from V and 4 bases from J, with 9 bases between. CDR3 nucleotides: TGTGCCAGCAGCTTGGCTAGCCTCACCGGGGAGCTGTTTTTT. Translation gives CASSLASLTGELFF.

This clonotype was seen a handful of times. V is TRBV28 and J is TRBJ2-7, with TRBD2 matching over 7 bases. The junction had 19 bases not matched to a gene; V was cut back by 6 bases and J by 5 bases. Germline V CDR1 and CDR2: MDHEN, SYDVKM. The length of the CDR3 is 17 residues. The CDR3 DNA reads TGTGCCAGCAGACTCTACCGGGACTACCCCGGGGAGAACGAGCAGTACTTC. Translating it yields CASRLYRDYPGENEQYF.

The genes are TRBV10-3 and TRBJ2-1; 14 bases agree with TRBD2. This CDR3 contains 19 residues. Per germline, CDR1 ENHRY and CDR2 SYGVKD. V was clipped by 2 bases and J by 3 bases; unmatched bases: 9. In DNA, the CDR3 is TGTGCCATCAGTGAGAGAGGACTAGCGGGAGGCAGAGACTACAATGAGCAGTTCTTC. Translated, it gives CAISERGLAGGRDYNEQFF.

This clonotype was recorded a few times. This rearrangement joins TRBV20-1 to TRBJ1-5, with a weak D call TRBD1 (5 bases). This CDR3 comprises 15 residues. V was clipped by 3 bases and J by 12 bases, with 24 bases between them. Germline CDR1 reads DFQATT; CDR2 reads SNEGSKA (reference sequence). The CDR3 here is CSARTRGGAEFYQHF. In nucleotides, the CDR3 is TGCAGTGCTAGGACGAGGGGCGGGGCCGAATTCTACCAGCATTTT.

The V gene is TRBV5-1, the J gene TRBJ2-7, with 7 bases that match TRBD1. Germline values: CDR1 SGHRS, CDR2 YFSETQ. The CDR3 runs to 13 residues. The V and J ends lost 3 bases and 5 bases, in that order; junction bases with no gene match: 5. The CDR3 spells CASSSGQVDEQYF. CDR3 sequence (DNA): TGCGCCAGCAGCTCCGGACAGGTCGACGAGCAGTACTTC.

This clonotype was observed a few times. The rearrangement uses TRBV18 and TRBJ2-5; D is possibly TRBD2 (5 bases). Trimming removed 0 bases at V and 3 bases at J, with 11 bases between. Germline lookup yields CDR1 KGHSH and CDR2 LQKENI. The CDR3 loop spans 15 amino acids. This CDR3 reads CASSPPRGGKETQYF. In DNA, the CDR3 is TGTGCCAGCTCACCACCGCGAGGAGGCAAAGAGACCCAGTACTTC.

This clonotype was seen only a few times. This chain uses TRBV4-1 with TRBJ2-3; the match to TRBD2 covers 10 bases. CDR1 is MGHRA and CDR2 is YSYEKL in the germline V gene. V lost 2 bases, J lost 3 bases, and 8 bases stayed unmatched. The CDR3 sequence is 17 residues long. The CDR3 here is CASSQRASGRGTDTQYF. The CDR3, as DNA: TGCGCCAGCAGCCAAAGGGCTAGCGGGAGAGGAACAGATACGCAGTATTTT.

This chain joins TRBV7-3 and TRBJ1-1; a possible D gene is TRBD1 (5 bases). V was shortened by 5 bases and J by 4 bases, with 14 bases between the two germline ends. There are 14 residues in the CDR3. CDR1 is SGHTA and CDR2 is FQGTGA in the germline V gene. CDR3 sequence (DNA): TGTGCCAGCAGCCGTATGGCCGGGACCACTGAAGCTTTCTTT. Protein: CASSRMAGTTEAFF. Supplemented by reference TRBV7-3 and TRBJ1-1, the full variable domain reads GAGVSQTPSNKVTEKGKYVELRCDPISGHTALYWYRQSLGQGPEFLIYFQGTGAADDSGLPNDRFFAVRPEGSVSTLKIQRTERGDSAVYLCASSRMAGTTEAFFGQGTRLTVV.

This clonotype was observed a single time. Given a much more abundant clone one base away, this may be a read error. The V gene is TRBV7-2, the J gene TRBJ2-3; 14 nucleotides agree with TRBD2. Germline CDR1 is SGHTA and CDR2 is FQGNSA. The CDR3 is 18 amino acids. This chain's CDR3 is CASSPRTSGRWSIDTQYF. DNA for the CDR3: TGTGCCAGCAGCCCCCGGACTAGCGGGAGGTGGAGCATAGATACGCAGTATTTT. The variable domain in full, completed from reference TRBV7-2 and TRBJ2-3, reads GAGVSQSPSNKVTEKGKDVELRCDPISGHTALYWYRQSLGQGLEFLIYFQGNSAPDKSGLPSDRFSAERTGGSVSTLTIQRTQQEDSAVYLCASSPRTSGRWSIDTQYFGPGTRLTVL.